The 11 T cell receptor beta chains listed next were all sequenced from one sample in a study of Graves' ophthalmopathy and Graves' hyperthyroidism. Scientists amplified the TCR beta CDR3 regions from RNA transcripts. HTBI-primed first-round RT-PCR preceded second-round multiplex PCR. TCRdb redid the calling of the multiplex PCR reads with MiXCR, one entry per CDR3 protein. The table includes roughly 1.1 million distinct CDR3 sequences, about two fifths detected once. Source material: peripheral blood or thyroid tissue (not recorded which). Every receptor here comes from an adult man with Graves' hyperthyroidism.

The chain is built from TRBV28 and TRBJ2-5, with D hard to call. Germline lookup yields CDR1 MDHEN and CDR2 SYDVKM. The CDR3 is made up of 15 amino acids. The V and J ends lost 7 bases and 3 bases respectively, with 18 bases between them. As DNA, the CDR3 is TGTGCCAGCACCTCCTCGGCTAGTTGGAAAGAGACCCAGTACTTC. Amino acid sequence: CASTSSASWKETQYF.

This clonotype was observed at least ten times. V and J are TRBV20-1 and TRBJ2-7; TRBD1 aligns across 8 bases. V dropped 3 bases and J dropped 4; count of bases not matched to a gene: 8. The CDR3 runs 14 residues. Germline CDR1 and CDR2: DFQATT and SNEGSKA (reference sequence). In DNA form, the CDR3 reads TGCAGTGCTAGTTACAGGGGGTTCTCGTACGAGCAGTACTTC. Amino acids: CSASYRGFSYEQYF.

In regard to this clonotype: A much larger clone is a single base away; this may be a read error. The chain carries TRBV7-9 and TRBJ1-1; 8 nucleotides match TRBD1. V trimming: 4 bases; J trimming: 3 bases; junction bases outside the gene matches: 7. Germline CDR1 is SEHNR and CDR2 is FQNEAQ (reference sequence). CDR3 length: 15 residues. The CDR3 region has the DNA TGTGCCAGCAGCTCCGCACAGGGGGATGACACTGAAGCTTTCTTT. Translated: CASSSAQGDDTEAFF.

CDR3 nucleotide sequence: TGTGCCAGCAGCTTAGGGGGGCGGCTATCGGCTGAAGCTTTCTTT. This gives the protein CASSLGGRLSAEAFF. The J gene is TRBJ1-1, the V gene TRBV7-8; D is perhaps TRBD1 (6 bases). This CDR3 has 15 amino acids. Germline assignment: CDR1 SGHVS and CDR2 FQNEAQ. The V gene lost 1 base and the J gene lost 6 bases, with 15 bases spanning the gap.

This chain connects TRBV11-2 to TRBJ2-7, with D possibly TRBD1 on 6 matching bases. The CDR3 runs 14 residues. Germline lookup yields CDR1 SGHAT and CDR2 FQNNGV. Trimming shortened V by 4 bases and J by 6 bases, and 16 bases separated the two germline ends. The CDR3 DNA is TGTGCCAGCAGCTCAACTACAGGGCTCGGCGAGCAGTACTTC. Residues: CASSSTTGLGEQYF. Drawing the rest from reference TRBV11-2 and TRBJ2-7, the complete variable domain is EAGVAQSPRYKIIEKRQSVAFWCNPISGHATLYWYQQILGQGPKLLIQFQNNGVVDDSQLPKDRFSAERLKGVDSTLKIQPAKLEDSAVYLCASSSTTGLGEQYFGPGTRLTVT.

About this clonotype itself: One junction end does not reproduce the germline sequence, and a read error may be involved. The chain uses TRBV25-1 and TRBJ1-1, with 9 bases matching TRBD1. This CDR3 is built from 12 residues. Germline assignment: CDR1 MGHDK and CDR2 SYGVNS. CDR3 region: CTSSDRGTEAFF. In nucleotides, the CDR3 is TGTACCAGCAGTGACAGGGGGACGGAAGCTTTCTTT.

In its sample, this clonotype was seen a few times. This sequence joins TRBV20-1 and TRBJ2-7, with 14 positions matching TRBD2. The CDR3 contains 16 residues. The germline V gene encodes CDR1 DFQATT and CDR2 SNEGSKA (reference sequence). V shed 2 bases and J 6 bases; nucleotides not matched to a gene: 9. In DNA, the CDR3 is TGCAGTGCTAGAAATAAGGGACTAGCGGGAGTTGGCGAGCAGTACTTC. Its protein product is CSARNKGLAGVGEQYF.

V is TRBV10-2 and J is TRBJ2-7, with unresolved D. Germline lookup yields CDR1 WSHSY and CDR2 SAAADI. The germline V and J ends were trimmed by 0 bases and 5 bases, with 8 bases remaining between them. The CDR3 runs 13 residues. The CDR3 nucleotides are TGCGCCAGCAGTGAGTCGTTTGGTAACGAGCAGTACTTC. It is translated as CASSESFGNEQYF.

This clonotype was seen ten or more times. This chain connects TRBV9 to TRBJ2-7, with 8 bases that match TRBD1. The V gene end was trimmed by 3 bases and the J gene end by 5 bases; junction bases not matched to a gene: 10. The CDR3 is made up of 15 amino acids. Germline CDR1 SGDLS, CDR2 YYNGEE. CDR3 in amino acids: CASSDRTGPRNEQYF. The CDR3, as DNA: TGTGCCAGCAGCGACCGGACAGGGCCGAGAAACGAGCAGTACTTC.

At least ten counts were recorded for this clonotype. The chain links TRBV5-1 to TRBJ1-6; D not resolved. In germline, CDR1 is SGHRS, CDR2 YFSETQ. The V gene lost 4 bases and the J gene lost 5 bases, with 10 bases spanning the gap. The length of the CDR3 is 14 residues. The CDR3 spells CASSQGNNNSPLHF. CDR3 DNA: TGCGCCAGCAGCCAAGGGAATAATAATTCACCCCTCCACTTT.

This clonotype was recorded at least ten times. The chain combines TRBV10-2 with TRBJ2-5; D may correspond to TRBD1 or TRBD2 (5 bases each). The CDR3 is made up of 16 amino acids. Trimming stripped 2 bases from V and 6 bases from J, with 19 bases between. The germline gives CDR1 WSHSY, CDR2 SAAADI. The CDR3 sequence is CASSEVGTLGRKTQYF. DNA of the CDR3: TGCGCCAGCAGTGAGGTCGGGACCCTGGGTAGAAAGACCCAGTACTTC.